This T cell receptor (beta chain) emerged from a study of blood T cell repertoires in COVID-19. At the level of the study: Material from acute and convalescent COVID-19 was sourced from the United States, Italy and Spain. The cDNA or gDNA used as material had been derived from T cells, B-cell-depleted T cells, or PBMCs.

In the original processing: Nucleated cell counts were estimated from reference gene primer amplification. The method was immunoSEQ multiplex PCR; TCRdb's version includes in-frame clones alone and lacks a portion of them. Clone size and the V and J calls come from that table; the DNA yielded D and trimming. The sample lists roughly 220,000 clones, about 80% seen once, with 3% to 3.5% in the top ten. CDR1 and CDR2 (germline): SGHRS, YFSETQ. The CDR3 covers 14 residues. The ends lost 4 bases at V and 6 bases at J; junction bases unmatched: 5. The sample holds one count of this clone. The V gene is TRBV5-1, the J gene TRBJ2-4, with TRBD1 identical over 9 bases. The sequence was obtained from a woman aged 25 to 39 who had recovered from COVID-19. Source material: peripheral blood. The CDR3 loop is CASSPDRGGNIQYF. The CDR3 DNA reads TGCGCCAGCAGCCCGGACAGGGGTGGAAACATTCAGTACTTC.